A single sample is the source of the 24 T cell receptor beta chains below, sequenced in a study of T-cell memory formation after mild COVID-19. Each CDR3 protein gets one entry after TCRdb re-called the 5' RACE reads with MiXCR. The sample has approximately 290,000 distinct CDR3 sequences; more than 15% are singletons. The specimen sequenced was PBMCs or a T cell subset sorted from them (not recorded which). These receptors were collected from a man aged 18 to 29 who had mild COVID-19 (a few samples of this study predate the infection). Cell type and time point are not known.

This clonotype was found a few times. The CDR3: CASSERVLGLAGDEQYF. In nucleotides, the CDR3 is TGTGCCAGCAGCGAAAGGGTCCTGGGACTAGCAGGTGACGAGCAGTACTTC. V usage is TRBV5-4 and J usage is TRBJ2-7; 9 bases fit TRBD2. This CDR3 comprises 17 residues. From germline, CDR1 is SGHNT and CDR2 YYREEE (reference sequence). Trimming at V came to 4 bases and at J to 5 bases, leaving 16 bases not matched to a gene.

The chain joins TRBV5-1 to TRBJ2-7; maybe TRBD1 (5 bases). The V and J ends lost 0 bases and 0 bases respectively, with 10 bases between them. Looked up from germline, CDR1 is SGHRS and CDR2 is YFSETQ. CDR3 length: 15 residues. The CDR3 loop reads CASSLGTHNSYEQYF. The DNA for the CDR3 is TGCGCCAGCAGCTTGGGGACACACAACTCCTACGAGCAGTACTTC.

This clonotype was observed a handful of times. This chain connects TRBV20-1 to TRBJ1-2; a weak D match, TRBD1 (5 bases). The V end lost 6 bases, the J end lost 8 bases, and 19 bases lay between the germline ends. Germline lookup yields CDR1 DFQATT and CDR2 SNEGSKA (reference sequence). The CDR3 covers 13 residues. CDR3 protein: CSAARPGTRGYTF. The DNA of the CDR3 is TGCAGTGCCGCAAGACCCGGGACGCGCGGCTACACCTTC.

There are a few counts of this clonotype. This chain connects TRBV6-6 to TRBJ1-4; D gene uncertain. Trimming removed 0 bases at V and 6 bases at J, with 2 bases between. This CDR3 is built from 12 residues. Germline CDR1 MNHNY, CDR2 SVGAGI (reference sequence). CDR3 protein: CASSYSDEKLFF. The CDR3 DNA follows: TGTGCCAGCAGTTACTCTGATGAAAAACTGTTTTTT.

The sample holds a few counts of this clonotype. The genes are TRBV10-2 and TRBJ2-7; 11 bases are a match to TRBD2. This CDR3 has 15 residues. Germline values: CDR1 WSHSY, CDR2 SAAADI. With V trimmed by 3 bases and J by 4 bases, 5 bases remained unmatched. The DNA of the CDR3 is TGCGCCAGCAGTGACGGGACTAGCGGCCTATACGAGCAGTACTTC. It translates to CASSDGTSGLYEQYF.

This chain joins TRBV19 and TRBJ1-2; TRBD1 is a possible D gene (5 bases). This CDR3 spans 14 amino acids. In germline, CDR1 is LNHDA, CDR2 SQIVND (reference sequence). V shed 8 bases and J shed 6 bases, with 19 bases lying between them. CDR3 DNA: TGTGCCAGTGGAGAGGGGCATTGGGGCCATGGCTACACCTTC. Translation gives CASGEGHWGHGYTF.

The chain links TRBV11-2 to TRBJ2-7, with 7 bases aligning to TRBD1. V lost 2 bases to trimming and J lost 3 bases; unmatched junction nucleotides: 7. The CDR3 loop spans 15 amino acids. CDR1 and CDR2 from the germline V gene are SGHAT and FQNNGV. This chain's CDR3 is CASSLSGTANYEQYF. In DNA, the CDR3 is TGTGCCAGCAGCTTATCCGGGACAGCCAACTACGAGCAGTACTTC.

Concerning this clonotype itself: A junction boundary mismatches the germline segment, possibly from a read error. Here the CDR3 reads CASSPRQGRETQYF. The CDR3, as DNA: TGTGCCAGCTCCCCACGACAGGGGAGAGAGACCCAGTACTTC. V is TRBV18 and J is TRBJ2-5; 8 bases align to TRBD1. This CDR3 is 14 amino acids long. CDR1 and CDR2 (germline): KGHSH, LQKENI.

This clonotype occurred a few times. CDR3 in DNA: TGTGCCAGCAGCTTTAGCTCCTATAATTCACCCCTCCACTTT. Encoded protein: CASSFSSYNSPLHF. The chain carries TRBV7-6 and TRBJ1-6; D uncertain. CDR1 is SGHVS, CDR2 FNYEAQ, per germline. Trimming pared 3 bases from V and 0 bases from J, leaving 3 bases between. The CDR3 has 14 residues.

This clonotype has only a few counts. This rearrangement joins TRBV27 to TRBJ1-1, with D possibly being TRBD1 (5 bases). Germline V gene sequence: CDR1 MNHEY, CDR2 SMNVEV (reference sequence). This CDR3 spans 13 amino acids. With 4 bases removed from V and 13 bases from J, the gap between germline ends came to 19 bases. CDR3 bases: TGTGCCAGCAGTTGGGACCCCGGCAGAAAGGTTTTCTTT. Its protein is CASSWDPGRKVFF.

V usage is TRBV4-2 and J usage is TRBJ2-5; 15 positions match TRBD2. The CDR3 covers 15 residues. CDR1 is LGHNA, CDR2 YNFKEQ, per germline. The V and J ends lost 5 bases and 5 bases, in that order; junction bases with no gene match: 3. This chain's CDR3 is CASSDGLAGGETQYF. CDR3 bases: TGTGCCAGCAGCGATGGACTAGCGGGGGGGGAGACCCAGTACTTC.

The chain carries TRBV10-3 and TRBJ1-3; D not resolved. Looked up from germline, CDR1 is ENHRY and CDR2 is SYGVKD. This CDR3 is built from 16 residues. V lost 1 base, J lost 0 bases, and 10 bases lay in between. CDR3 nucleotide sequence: TGTGCCATCAGTGAGTTGAGGCAGAGCTCTGGAAACACCATATATTTT. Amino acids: CAISELRQSSGNTIYF.

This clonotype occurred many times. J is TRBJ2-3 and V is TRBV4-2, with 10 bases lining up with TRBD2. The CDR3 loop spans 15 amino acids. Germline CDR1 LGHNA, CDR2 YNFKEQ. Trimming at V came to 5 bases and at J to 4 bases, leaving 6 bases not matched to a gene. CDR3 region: CASSGSAGGPDTQYF. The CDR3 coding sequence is TGTGCCAGCAGCGGATCAGCGGGGGGGCCAGATACGCAGTATTTT.

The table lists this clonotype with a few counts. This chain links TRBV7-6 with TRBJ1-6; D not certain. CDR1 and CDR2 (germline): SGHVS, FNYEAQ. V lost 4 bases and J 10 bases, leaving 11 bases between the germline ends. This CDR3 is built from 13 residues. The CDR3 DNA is TGTGCCAGCAGCTCCCAGTTGGGGTCACCCCTCCACTTT. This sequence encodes CASSSQLGSPLHF.

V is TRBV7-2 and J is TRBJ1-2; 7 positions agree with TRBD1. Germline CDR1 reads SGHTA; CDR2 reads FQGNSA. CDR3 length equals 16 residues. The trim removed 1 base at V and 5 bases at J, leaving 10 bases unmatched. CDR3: CASSLGFGRGEYGYTF. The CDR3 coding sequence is TGTGCCAGCAGCTTAGGCTTCGGCAGGGGGGAGTATGGCTACACCTTC.

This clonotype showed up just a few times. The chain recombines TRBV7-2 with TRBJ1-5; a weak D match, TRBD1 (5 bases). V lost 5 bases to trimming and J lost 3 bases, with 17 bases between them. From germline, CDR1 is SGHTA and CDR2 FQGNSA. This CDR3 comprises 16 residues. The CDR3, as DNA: TGTGCCAGCAGCCCCTGGGGGGGAAAAACCAATCAGCCCCAGCATTTT. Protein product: CASSPWGGKTNQPQHF.

Here the CDR3 DNA reads TGTGCCAGCAGTCCCGACAACCGCCCCGGGGAGCTGTTTTTT. Translating gives CASSPDNRPGELFF. This sequence joins TRBV27 and TRBJ2-2; the D is unclear. The CDR3 length is 14 residues. The germline V gene has CDR1 MNHEY and CDR2 SMNVEV (reference sequence). V was clipped by 5 bases and J by 6 bases, with 13 bases between them.

The CDR3 DNA is TGTGCCAGCAGCGGGGGACTCGACTATGGCTACACCTTC. As protein: CASSGGLDYGYTF. V and J are TRBV6-1 and TRBJ1-2; TRBD1 might be the D (5 bases). Germline loops: CDR1 MNHNS, CDR2 SASEGT. The V gene lost 6 bases and the J gene lost 3 bases, with 11 bases spanning the gap. The CDR3 length is 13 residues.

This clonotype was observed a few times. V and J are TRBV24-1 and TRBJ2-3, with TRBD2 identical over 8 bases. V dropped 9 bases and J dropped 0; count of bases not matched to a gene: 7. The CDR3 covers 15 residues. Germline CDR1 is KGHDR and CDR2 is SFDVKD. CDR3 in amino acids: CATSSASGSTDTQYF. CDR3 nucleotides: TGTGCCACCTCCAGTGCTAGCGGGAGCACAGATACGCAGTATTTT.

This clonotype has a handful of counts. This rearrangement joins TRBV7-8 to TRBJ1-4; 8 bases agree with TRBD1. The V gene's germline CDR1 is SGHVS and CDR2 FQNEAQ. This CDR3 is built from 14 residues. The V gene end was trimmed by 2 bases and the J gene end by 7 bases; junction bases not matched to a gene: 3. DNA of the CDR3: TGTGCCAGCAGCTTACGGCAGGGGGCTGAAAAACTGTTTTTT. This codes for CASSLRQGAEKLFF.

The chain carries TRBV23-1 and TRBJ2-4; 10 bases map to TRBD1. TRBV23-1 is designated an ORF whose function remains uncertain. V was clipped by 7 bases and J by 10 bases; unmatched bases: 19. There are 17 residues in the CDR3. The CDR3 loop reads CASMRRDRGFTSTIQYF. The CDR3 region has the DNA TGCGCCAGCATGCGTCGGGACAGGGGTTTCACTTCCACTATTCAGTACTTC.

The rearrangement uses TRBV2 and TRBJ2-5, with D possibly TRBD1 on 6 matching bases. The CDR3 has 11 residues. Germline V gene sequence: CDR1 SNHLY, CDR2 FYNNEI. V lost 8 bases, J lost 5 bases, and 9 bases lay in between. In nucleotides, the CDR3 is TGTGCCAGCCAGGGGTTGGAGACCCAGTACTTC. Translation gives CASQGLETQYF.

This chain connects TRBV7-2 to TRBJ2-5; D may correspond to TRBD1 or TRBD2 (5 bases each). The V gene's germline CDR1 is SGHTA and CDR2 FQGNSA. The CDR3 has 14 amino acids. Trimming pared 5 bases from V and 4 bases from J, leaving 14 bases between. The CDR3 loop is CASSKARAGETQYF. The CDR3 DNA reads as TGTGCCAGCAGCAAAGCCAGGGCGGGAGAGACCCAGTACTTC.

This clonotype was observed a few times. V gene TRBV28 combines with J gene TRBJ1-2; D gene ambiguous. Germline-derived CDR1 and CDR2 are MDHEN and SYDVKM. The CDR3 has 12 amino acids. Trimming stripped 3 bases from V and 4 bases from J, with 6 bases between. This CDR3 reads CASSFLIYGYTF. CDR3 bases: TGTGCCAGCAGTTTTTTGATCTATGGCTACACCTTC.